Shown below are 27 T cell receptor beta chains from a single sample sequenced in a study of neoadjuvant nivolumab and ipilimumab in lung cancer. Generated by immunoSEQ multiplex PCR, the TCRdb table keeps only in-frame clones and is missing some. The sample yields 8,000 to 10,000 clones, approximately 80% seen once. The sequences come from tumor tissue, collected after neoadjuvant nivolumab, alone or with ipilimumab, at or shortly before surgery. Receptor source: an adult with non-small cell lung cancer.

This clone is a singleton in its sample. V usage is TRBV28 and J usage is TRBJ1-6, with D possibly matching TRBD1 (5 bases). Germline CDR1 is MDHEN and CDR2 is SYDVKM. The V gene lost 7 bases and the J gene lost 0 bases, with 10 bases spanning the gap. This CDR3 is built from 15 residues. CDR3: CASNGGNSYNSPLHF. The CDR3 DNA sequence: TGTGCCAGCAATGGGGGAAACTCCTATAATTCACCCCTCCACTTT.

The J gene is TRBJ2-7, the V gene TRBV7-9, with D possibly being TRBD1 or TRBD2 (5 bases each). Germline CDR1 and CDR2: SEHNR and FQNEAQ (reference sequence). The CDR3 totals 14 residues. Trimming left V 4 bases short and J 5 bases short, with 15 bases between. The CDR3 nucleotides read TGTGCCAGCAGCTCCCCCACCCGGGGCCACGAGCAGTACTTC. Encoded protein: CASSSPTRGHEQYF.

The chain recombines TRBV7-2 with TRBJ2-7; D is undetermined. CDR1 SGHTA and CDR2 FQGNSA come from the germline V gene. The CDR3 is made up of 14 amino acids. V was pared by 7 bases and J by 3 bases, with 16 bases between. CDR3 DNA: TGTGCCAGCACCCGTCCTCCGGAGCGCTACGAGCAGTACTTC. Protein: CASTRPPERYEQYF.

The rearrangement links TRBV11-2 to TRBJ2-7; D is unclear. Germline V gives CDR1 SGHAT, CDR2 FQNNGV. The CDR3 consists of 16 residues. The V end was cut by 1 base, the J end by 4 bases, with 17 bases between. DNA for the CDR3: TGTGCCAGCAGCTTAGCGACAATCCCACAAGATTACGAGCAGTACTTC. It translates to CASSLATIPQDYEQYF.

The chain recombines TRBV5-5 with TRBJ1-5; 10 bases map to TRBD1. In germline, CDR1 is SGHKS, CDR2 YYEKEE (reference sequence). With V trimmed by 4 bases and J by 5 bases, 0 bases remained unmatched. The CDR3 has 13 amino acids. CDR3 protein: CASSGTGDQPQHF. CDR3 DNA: TGTGCCAGCAGCGGGACAGGGGATCAGCCCCAGCATTTT. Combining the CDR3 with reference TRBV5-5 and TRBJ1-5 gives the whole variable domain DAGVTQSPTHLIKTRGQQVTLRCSPISGHKSVSWYQQVLGQGPQFIFQYYEKEERGRGNFPDRFSARQFPNYSSELNVNALLLGDSALYLCASSGTGDQPQHFGDGTRLSIL.

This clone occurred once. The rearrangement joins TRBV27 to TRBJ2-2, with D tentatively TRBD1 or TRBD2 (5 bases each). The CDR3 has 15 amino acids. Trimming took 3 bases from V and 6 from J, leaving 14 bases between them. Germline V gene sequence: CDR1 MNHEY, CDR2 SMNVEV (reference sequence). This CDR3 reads CASSLGVRSPGELFF. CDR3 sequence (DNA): TGTGCCAGCAGTTTGGGGGTCCGTTCGCCCGGGGAGCTGTTTTTT.

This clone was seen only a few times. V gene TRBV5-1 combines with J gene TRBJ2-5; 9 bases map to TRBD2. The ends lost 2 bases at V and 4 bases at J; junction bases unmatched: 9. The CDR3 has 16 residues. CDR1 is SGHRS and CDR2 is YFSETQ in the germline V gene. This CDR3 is CASSFFQILAGETQYF. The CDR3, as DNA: TGCGCCAGCAGCTTCTTCCAAATACTAGCGGGAGAGACCCAGTACTTC.

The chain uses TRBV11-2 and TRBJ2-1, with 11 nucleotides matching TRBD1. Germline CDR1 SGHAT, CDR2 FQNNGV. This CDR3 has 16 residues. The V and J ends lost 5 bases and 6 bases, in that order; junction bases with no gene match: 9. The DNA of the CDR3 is TGTGCCAGCAGCACTGTGACAGGGACAGGGGGCAATGAGCAGTTCTTC. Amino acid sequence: CASSTVTGTGGNEQFF.

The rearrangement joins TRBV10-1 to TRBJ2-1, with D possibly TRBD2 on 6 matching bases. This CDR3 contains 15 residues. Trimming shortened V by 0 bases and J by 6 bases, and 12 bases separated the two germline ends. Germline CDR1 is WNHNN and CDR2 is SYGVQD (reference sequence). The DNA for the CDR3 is TGCGCCAGCAGTGAGTCTGGGAGGCTGGGCAATGAGCAGTTCTTC. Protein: CASSESGRLGNEQFF.

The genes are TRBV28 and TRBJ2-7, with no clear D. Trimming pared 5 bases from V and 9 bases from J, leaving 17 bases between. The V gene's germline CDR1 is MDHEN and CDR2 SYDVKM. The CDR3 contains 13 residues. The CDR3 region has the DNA TGTGCCAGCAGTGACCGAGACCGCTCGTGGCAGTACTTC. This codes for CASSDRDRSWQYF.

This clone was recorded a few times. CDR3 loop: CASSFGPMNTGELFF. The CDR3 nucleotides are TGCGCCAGCAGCTTTGGGCCGATGAACACCGGGGAGCTGTTTTTT. The V gene is TRBV5-1, the J gene TRBJ2-2; no reliable D call. V was pared by 2 bases and J by 1 base, with 9 bases between. From germline, CDR1 is SGHRS and CDR2 YFSETQ. This CDR3 has 15 residues.

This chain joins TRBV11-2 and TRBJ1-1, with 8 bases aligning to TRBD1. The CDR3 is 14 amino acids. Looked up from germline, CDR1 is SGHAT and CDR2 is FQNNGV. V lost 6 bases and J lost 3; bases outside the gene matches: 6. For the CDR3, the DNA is TGTGCCAGCAGGGGGGACAGGTCGTACACTGAAGCTTTCTTT. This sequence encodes CASRGDRSYTEAFF.

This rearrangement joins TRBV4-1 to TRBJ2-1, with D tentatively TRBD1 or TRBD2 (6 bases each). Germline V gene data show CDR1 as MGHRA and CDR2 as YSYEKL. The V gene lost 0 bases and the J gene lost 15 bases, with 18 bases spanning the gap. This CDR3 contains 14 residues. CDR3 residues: CASSQDRSGWGAFF. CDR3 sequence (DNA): TGCGCCAGCAGCCAAGATCGGAGCGGGTGGGGGGCGTTCTTC.

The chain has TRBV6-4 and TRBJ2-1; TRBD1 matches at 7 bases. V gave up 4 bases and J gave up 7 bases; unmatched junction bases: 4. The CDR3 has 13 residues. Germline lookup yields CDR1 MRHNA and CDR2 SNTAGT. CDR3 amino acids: CASSVTGVNEQFF. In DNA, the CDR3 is TGTGCCAGCAGTGTTACAGGGGTGAATGAGCAGTTCTTC.

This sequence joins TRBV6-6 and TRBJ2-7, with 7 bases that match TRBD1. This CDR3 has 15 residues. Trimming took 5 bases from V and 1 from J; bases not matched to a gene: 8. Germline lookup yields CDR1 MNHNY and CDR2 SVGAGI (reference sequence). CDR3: CASSDREMGSYEQYF. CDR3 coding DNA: TGTGCCAGCAGTGACAGGGAGATGGGGTCCTACGAGCAGTACTTC.

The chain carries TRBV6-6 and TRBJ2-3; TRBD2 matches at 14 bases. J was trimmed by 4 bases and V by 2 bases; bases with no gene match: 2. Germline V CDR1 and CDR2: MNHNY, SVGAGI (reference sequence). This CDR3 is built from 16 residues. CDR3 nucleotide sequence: TGTGCCAGCAGTTACGGACTAGCGGGAGGCGCAGATACGCAGTATTTT. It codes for CASSYGLAGGADTQYF.

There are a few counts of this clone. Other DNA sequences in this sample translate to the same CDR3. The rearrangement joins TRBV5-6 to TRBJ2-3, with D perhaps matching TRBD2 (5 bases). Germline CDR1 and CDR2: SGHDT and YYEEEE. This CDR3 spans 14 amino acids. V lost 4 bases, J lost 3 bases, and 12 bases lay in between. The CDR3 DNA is TGTGCCAGCAGCCCCCTGAGGGTGACAGATACGCAGTATTTT. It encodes CASSPLRVTDTQYF. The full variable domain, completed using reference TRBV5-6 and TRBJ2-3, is DAGVTQSPTHLIKTRGQQVTLRCSPKSGHDTVSWYQQALGQGPQFIFQYYEEEERQRGNFPDRFSGHQFPNYSSELNVNALLLGDSALYLCASSPLRVTDTQYFGPGTRLTVL.

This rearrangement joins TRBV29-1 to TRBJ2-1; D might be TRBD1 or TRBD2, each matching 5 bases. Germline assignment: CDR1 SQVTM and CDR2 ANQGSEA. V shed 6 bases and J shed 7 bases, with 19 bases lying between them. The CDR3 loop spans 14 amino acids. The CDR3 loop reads CSVQSLGVQNEQFF. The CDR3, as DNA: TGCAGCGTCCAAAGCTTGGGGGTCCAAAATGAGCAGTTCTTC.

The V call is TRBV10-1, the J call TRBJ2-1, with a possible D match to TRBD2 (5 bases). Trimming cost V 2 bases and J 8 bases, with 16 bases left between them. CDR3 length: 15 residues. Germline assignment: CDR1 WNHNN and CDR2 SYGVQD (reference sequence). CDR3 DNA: TGCGCCAGCAGTGAGAGCCATTTCTCGGGGTATGAGCAGTTCTTC. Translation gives CASSESHFSGYEQFF.

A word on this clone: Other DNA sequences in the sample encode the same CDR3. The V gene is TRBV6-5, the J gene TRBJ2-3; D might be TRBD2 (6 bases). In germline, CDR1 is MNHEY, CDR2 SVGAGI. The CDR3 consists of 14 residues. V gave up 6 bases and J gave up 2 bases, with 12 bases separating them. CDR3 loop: CASRQTSLTDTQYF. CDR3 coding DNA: TGTGCCAGCAGACAAACTAGCCTCACAGATACGCAGTATTTT.

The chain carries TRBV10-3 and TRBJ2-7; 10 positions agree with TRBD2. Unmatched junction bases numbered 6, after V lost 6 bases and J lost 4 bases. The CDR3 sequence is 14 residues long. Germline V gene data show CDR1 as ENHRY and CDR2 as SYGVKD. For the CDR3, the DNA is TGTGCCATCAGAGCAGGACTAGCGGAATACGAGCAGTACTTC. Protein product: CAIRAGLAEYEQYF.

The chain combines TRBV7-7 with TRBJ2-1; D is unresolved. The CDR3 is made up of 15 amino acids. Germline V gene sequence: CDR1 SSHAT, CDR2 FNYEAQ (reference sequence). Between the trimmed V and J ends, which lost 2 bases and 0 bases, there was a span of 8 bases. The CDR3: CASSLYKSSYNEQFF. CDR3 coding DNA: TGTGCCAGCAGCTTATACAAGAGCTCCTACAATGAGCAGTTCTTC.

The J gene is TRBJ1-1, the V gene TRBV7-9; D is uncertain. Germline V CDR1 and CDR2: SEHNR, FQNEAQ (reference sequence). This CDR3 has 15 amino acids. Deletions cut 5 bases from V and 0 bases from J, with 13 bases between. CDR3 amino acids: CASSPNFALNTEAFF. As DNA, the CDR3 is TGTGCCAGCAGCCCAAACTTTGCTTTGAACACTGAAGCTTTCTTT. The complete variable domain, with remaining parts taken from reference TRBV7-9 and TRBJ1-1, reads DTGVSQNPRHKITKRGQNVTFRCDPISEHNRLYWYRQTLGQGPEFLTYFQNEAQLEKSRLLSDRFSAERPKGSFSTLEIQRTEQGDSAMYLCASSPNFALNTEAFFGQGTRLTVV.

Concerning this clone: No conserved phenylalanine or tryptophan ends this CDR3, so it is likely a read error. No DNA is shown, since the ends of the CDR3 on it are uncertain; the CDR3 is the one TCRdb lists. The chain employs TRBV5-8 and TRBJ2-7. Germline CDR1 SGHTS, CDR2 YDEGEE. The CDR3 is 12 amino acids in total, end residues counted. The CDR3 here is CASSFGYLRVLG.

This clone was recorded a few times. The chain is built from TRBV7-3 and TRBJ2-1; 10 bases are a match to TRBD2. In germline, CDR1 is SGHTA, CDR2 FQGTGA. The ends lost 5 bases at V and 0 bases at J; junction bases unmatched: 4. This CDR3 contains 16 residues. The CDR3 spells CASSHASGSSYNEQFF. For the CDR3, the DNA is TGTGCCAGCAGCCACGCTAGCGGGAGCTCCTACAATGAGCAGTTCTTC.

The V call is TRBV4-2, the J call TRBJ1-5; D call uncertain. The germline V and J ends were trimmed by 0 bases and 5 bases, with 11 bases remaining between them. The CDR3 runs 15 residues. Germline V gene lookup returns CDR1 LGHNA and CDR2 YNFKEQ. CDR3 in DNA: TGTGCCAGCAGCCAAGACACTCACGTGGATCAGCCCCAGCATTTT. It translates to CASSQDTHVDQPQHF.

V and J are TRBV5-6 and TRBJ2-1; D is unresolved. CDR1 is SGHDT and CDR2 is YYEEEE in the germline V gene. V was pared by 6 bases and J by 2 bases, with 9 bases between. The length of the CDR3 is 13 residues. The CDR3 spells CASTLPAYNEQFF. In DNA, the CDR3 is TGTGCCAGCACCCTCCCGGCCTACAATGAGCAGTTCTTC.